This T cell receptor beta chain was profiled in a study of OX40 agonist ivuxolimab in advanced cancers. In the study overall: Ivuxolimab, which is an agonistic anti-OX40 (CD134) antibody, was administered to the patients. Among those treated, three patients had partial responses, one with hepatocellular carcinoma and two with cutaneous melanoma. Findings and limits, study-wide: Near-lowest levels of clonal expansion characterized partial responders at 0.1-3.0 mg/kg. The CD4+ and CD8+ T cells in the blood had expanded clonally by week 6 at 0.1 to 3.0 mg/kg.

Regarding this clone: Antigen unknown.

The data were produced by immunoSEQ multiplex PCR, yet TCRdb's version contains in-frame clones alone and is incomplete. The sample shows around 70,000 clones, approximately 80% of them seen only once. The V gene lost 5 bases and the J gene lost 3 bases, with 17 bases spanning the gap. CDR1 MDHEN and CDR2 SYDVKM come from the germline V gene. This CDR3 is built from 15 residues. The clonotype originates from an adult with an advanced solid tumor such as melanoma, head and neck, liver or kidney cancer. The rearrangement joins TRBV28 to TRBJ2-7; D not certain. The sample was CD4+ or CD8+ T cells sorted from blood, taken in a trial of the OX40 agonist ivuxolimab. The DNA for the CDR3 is TGTGCCAGCAGTCGCCCATCCAGGTCAGGCTACGAGCAGTACTTC. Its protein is CASSRPSRSGYEQYF.